This T cell receptor beta chain comes out of a study of blood T cell repertoires in COVID-19 (dated by TCRdb to between 2020 and 2021). Background for the entire study: Collaborator samples came from the United States, Italy and Spain and covered acute and convalescent phases of COVID-19. The prospective study material was composed of cDNA or gDNA derived from T cells, B-cell-depleted T cells, or PBMCs. Sample metadata almost always included a de-identified subject ID, COVID-19 status, age in years and sex. The repertoires were made available in a free public database intended to serve as a resource for research on the immune response to SARS-CoV-2. Samples came from the ongoing ImmuneRACE study (first 160 participants) plus 1,254 subjects from 6 global collaborators. Where HLA class I and class II types were available, the types were taken from metadata supplied by the sample provider, not from assay-based typing. The dataset comprised deeply sampled blood TCRbeta repertoires from subjects exposed to, actively infected with, or recovered from COVID-19.

Each collaborating institution followed its own protocols to collect whole blood in K2EDTA tubes. Collaborator samples were shipped for TCRbeta analysis as frozen whole blood, isolated PBMCs, or DNA extracted from either sample type. Note on this clone: Its target antigen remains unknown. Base qualities are not recorded, but no much larger clone differs from it by a single base.

Reading from cysteine to phenylalanine, the CDR3 counts 15 amino acids. Of the read, only the CDR3 DNA is kept; its 45 bases are in frame from base 1. The junction shows trimming of 4 bases on V and 0 bases on J, plus 12 bases between the germline ends. Per the germline V gene, MNHEY is the CDR1 and SVGEGT is the CDR2. TCRbeta CDR3 regions were amplified from genomic DNA using the immunoSEQ Assay, a bias-controlled multiplex PCR. Concerning the study's data processing: Nucleated cell counts per sample were estimated from amplification of reference gene primers within the assay. To quantify the absolute abundance of each unique TCRbeta CDR3 rearrangement, sequence reads were collapsed and filtered. For each sample, productive Simpson clonality was calculated as the square root of Simpson's diversity index over productive rearrangements. The immuneACCESS repertoire file appears here via TCRdb, limited to in-frame rearrangements. These files lack a portion of the clones; in checked studies, under half of the deficit traces to unresolved V genes, and the cause of the others is not known. V, J and clone size derive from that table, while D and trimming were established from the DNA sequence. This sample gives about 250,000 clones in total; around 83% of them show up just once. The ten biggest clones cover roughly 9.4% of the sample.

The study at large found these results: Clinical and demographic metadata were provided uncurated, with the amount varying by source and participant.

Material: peripheral blood. This sequence was found in a man aged 40-50 years with active or convalescent COVID-19. The V and J segments used are TRBV6-2 or TRBV6-3 and TRBJ1-1; the D gene is perhaps TRBD1, on 6 matching bases. The CDR3 protein is CASSSLGGVNTEAFF. The DNA reads as follows: TGTGCCAGCAGTTCCCTTGGGGGCGTGAACACTGAAGCTTTCTTT.